This is a list of T cell receptor beta chains from one sample in a study of patients and donors after allogeneic stem cell transplantation. A single record per CDR3 protein comes from TCRdb applying MiXCR to the RT-PCR reads. The sample contains about a million distinct CDR3 sequences, roughly 18% of which appear only once. Material for sequencing was blood, either unsorted or a sorted T cell fraction (not recorded which). The receptor set was obtained from a human donor who was either an allogeneic HSCT recipient or a stem cell or donor lymphocyte infusion donor (not recorded which). It is not recorded whose cells these are; they may come from a transplant donor. CDR3s include the opening cysteine and the closing phenylalanine or tryptophan. Each record gives: J gene, clone size, V gene, D gene, CDR3 DNA, CDR3 protein. The D gene is left open where the match is weak. Expanded clones are given a class, and other clones once, few, many or no size at all.

>TRBJ1-6|few|TRBV4-2|TRBD1
TGTGCCAGCAGCCACGAGGGGGCGGAAAATTCACCCCTCCACTTT
CASSHEGAENSPLHF
>TRBJ2-2|-|TRBV4-1|-
TGCGCCAGCAGCTATATAGGGGAGCTGTTTTTT
CASSYIGELFF
>TRBJ2-1|-|TRBV24-1|TRBD2
TGTGCCACCAGTGACTCCGGGACTAGCGGGGGCAATGAGCAGTTCTTC
CATSDSGTSGGNEQFF
>TRBJ2-1|-|TRBV2|TRBD1
TGTGCCAGTGTAGTCGGGACAGGGTCCTACAATGAGCAGTTCTTC
CASVVGTGSYNEQFF
>TRBJ2-2|few|TRBV7-9|-
TGTGCCAGCAGCGAACTAGACAGGTTTAACACCGGGGAGCTGTTTTTT
CASSELDRFNTGELFF
>TRBJ2-5|few|TRBV4-2|-
TGTGCCAGCAGCCAAGAGGCCAGGGACCAAGAGACCCAGTACTTC
CASSQEARDQETQYF
>TRBJ2-3|-|TRBV24-1|-
TGTGCCACCAGTGATTATTCAGCGGGTCGCACAGATACGCAGTATTTT
CATSDYSAGRTDTQYF
>TRBJ2-5|-|TRBV7-7|TRBD2
TGTGCTAGCAGCTTTAGGACTAGCGTTGGAGAGACCCAGTACTTC
CASSFRTSVGETQYF
>TRBJ2-2|few|TRBV11-1|TRBD2
TGTGCCAGCAGCAAAAGGCCCATAGCGGGAGCCCACACCGGGGAGCTGTTTTTT
CASSKRPIAGAHTGELFF
>TRBJ1-4|few|TRBV12-3/TRBV12-4|TRBD1
TGTGCCAGCAGGGGACAGGGGAATGAAAAACTGTTTTTT
CASRGQGNEKLFF
>TRBJ2-5|once|TRBV5-5|-
TGTGCCAGCAGCTATGGACCCCTAGAGACCCAGTACTTC
CASSYGPLETQYF
>TRBJ1-1|few|TRBV11-3|-
TGTGCCAGCAGCTTGTCAGGGGACCTGAACACTGAAGCTTTCTTT
CASSLSGDLNTEAFF
>TRBJ2-1|-|TRBV4-3|-
TGCGCCAGCAGCCAAGACGTGAGAGGGTTCGTCAATGAGCAGTTCTTC
CASSQDVRGFVNEQFF
>TRBJ1-4|-|TRBV2|-
TGTGCCAGCAGTTATACGGGGGAAAAACTGTTTTTT
CASSYTGEKLFF
>TRBJ2-3|few|TRBV7-8|TRBD2
TGTGCCAGCAGCCGTCCCCTAGCGGGAGTGGGAGATACGCAGTATTTT
CASSRPLAGVGDTQYF
>TRBJ2-1|few|TRBV27|-
TGTGCCAGTGGGGGTCGGGCCCTCACGTTCTTC
CASGGRALTFF